This T cell receptor beta chain was sequenced during a study of technical replicates of blood from several donors. This clone was recorded once. The assay was immunoSEQ multiplex PCR, and TCRdb's table has in-frame clones only and misses some. The sample carries tens of thousands of clones, about 90% recorded once. V shed 4 bases and J 3 bases; nucleotides not matched to a gene: 17. The CDR3 is 19 amino acids. Germline CDR1 reads MGHRA; CDR2 reads YSYEKL. V and J are TRBV4-1 and TRBJ2-7; TRBD2 aligns across 11 bases. The material sequenced was T cells isolated from PBMCs. The clonotype originates from a human donor in good health. The CDR3 sequence: CASSRGVTSGDWGGYEQYF. The DNA for the CDR3 is TGCGCCAGCAGCCGCGGGGTGACTAGCGGGGATTGGGGAGGCTACGAGCAGTACTTC.